The entry that follows covers one T cell receptor (beta chain) sequence. Its specificity is unknown. One junction end does not reproduce the germline sequence, and a read error may be involved. This sample's RNA came from whole unsorted tissue. This non-tumor lung sample came from over 3 cm beyond the tumor edge. This specimen comes from a study of tumor and adjacent non-tumor tissue in lung cancer. The wider study: Aged roughly 30 to 76 years, patients included approximately 11 men and about 5 women with stage I to III disease.

This CDR3 region has 16 residues. In germline, CDR1 is MNHNS, CDR2 SASEGT. Three rounds of nested PCR, following a modified ARM-PCR protocol, produced the TCRbeta library. One entry per CDR3 protein, called by TCRdb with MiXCR from the multiplex PCR reads. This sample has fewer than 100,000 distinct CDR3 sequences, with around three quarters found just once. The study, taken as a whole, reports: Tumor repertoires had a smaller top 100 clone share than normal lung.

This sequence joins TRBV6-1 and TRBJ2-3; D may be TRBD2 (5 bases). The sequenced material came from distant non-tumor lung tissue. The receptor comes from a woman in her forties or fifties with non-small cell lung cancer. CDR3 bases: TGTGCCAGCTGTGAGACCTTAGCTGGAGGACGCGATACGCAGTATTTT. It translates to CASCETLAGGRDTQYF.